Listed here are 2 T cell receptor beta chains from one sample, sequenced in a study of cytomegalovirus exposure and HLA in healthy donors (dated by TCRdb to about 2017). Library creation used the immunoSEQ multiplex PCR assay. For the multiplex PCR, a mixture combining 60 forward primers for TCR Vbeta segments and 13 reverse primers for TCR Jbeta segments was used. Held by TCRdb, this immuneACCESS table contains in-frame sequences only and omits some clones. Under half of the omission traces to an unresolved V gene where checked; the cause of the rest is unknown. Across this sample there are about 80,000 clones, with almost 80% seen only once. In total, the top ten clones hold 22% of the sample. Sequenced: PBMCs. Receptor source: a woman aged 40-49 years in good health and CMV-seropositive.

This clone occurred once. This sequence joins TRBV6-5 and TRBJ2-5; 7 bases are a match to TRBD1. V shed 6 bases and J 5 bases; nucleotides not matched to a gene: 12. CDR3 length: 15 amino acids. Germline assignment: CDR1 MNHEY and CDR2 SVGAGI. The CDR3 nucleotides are TGTGCCAGCAGCCAACGTACAGGGGAGTGGGAGACCCAGTACTTC. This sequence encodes CASSQRTGEWETQYF.

CDR3 region: CASRFDEAEGAFF. CDR3 DNA sequence: TGTGCCAGCAGATTCGACGAGGCGGAAGGAGCTTTCTTT. This chain uses TRBV2 with TRBJ1-1; D is ambiguous. The V end lost 6 bases, the J end lost 10 bases, and 18 bases lay between the germline ends. Germline CDR1 SNHLY, CDR2 FYNNEI. The CDR3 spans 13 residues.